The sequence of this TCR beta chain was determined in a study of T cell responses to AZD1222 COVID-19 vaccine. Study-wide results and limits: Vaccination with two AZD1222 doses was followed by a rise in Spike-specific TCR breadth and depth. Clonal diversity may have been underestimated in mostly white British donors.

Germline CDR1 is MNHEY and CDR2 is SVGAGI. CDR3 length: 14 amino acids. V gave up 5 bases and J gave up 3 bases, with 10 bases separating them. Only in-frame clones appear in the TCRdb table, and some are missing; sequencing was by immunoSEQ multiplex PCR. This sample has around 83,000 clones, with about 84% found just once. As for this clone: Its cognate antigen is unknown.

The gene calls are TRBV6-5 and TRBJ2-2; no reliable D call. This TCR was sampled from an adult in good health. Sequenced material: peripheral blood, taken on day 0 of AZD1222 vaccination. In DNA form, the CDR3 reads TGTGCCAGCAGTCCGCAAAGGTACACCGGGGAGCTGTTTTTT. It encodes CASSPQRYTGELFF.